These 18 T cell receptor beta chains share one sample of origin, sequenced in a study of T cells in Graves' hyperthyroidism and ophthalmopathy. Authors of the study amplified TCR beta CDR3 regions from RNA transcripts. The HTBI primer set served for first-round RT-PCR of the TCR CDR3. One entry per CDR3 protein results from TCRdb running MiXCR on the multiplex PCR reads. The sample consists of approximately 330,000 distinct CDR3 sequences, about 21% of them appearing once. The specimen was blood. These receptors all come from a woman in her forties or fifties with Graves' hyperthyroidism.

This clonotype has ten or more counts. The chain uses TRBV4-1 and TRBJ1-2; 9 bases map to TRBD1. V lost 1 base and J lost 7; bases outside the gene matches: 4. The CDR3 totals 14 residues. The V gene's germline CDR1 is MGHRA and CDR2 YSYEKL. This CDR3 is CASSQVGTGSGYTF. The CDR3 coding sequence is TGCGCCAGCAGCCAAGTGGGGACAGGGTCTGGCTACACCTTC.

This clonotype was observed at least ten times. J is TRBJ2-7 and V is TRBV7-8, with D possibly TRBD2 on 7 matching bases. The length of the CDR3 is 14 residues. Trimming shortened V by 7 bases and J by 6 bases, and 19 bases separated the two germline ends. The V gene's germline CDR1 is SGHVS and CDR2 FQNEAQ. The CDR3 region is CASTLIGGAVEQYF. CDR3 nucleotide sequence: TGTGCCAGCACCCTCATTGGGGGGGCAGTCGAGCAGTACTTC.

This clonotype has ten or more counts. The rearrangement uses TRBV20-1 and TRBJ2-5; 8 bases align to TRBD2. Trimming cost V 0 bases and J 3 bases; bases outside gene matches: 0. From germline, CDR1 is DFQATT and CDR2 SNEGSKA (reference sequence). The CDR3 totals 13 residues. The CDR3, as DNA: TGCAGTGCTAGAGACGGGAGGGAAGAGACCCAGTACTTC. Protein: CSARDGREETQYF.

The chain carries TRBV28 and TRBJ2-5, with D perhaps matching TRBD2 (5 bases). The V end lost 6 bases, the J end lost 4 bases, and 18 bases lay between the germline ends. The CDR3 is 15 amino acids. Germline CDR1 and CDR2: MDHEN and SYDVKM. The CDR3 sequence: CASSPAWPEAETQYF. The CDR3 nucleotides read TGTGCCAGCAGCCCTGCGTGGCCGGAGGCAGAGACCCAGTACTTC.

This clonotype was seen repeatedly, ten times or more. The CDR3: CASSSGTARSGANVLTF. CDR3 sequence (DNA): TGTGCCAGCAGCTCCGGGACGGCCCGCTCTGGGGCCAACGTCCTGACTTTC. The chain employs TRBV2 and TRBJ2-6; D assignment may be TRBD1 or TRBD2 (5 bases each). V was clipped by 6 bases and J by 0 bases, with 15 bases between them. The CDR3 is made up of 17 amino acids. CDR1 SNHLY and CDR2 FYNNEI come from the germline V gene. Together with reference TRBV2 and TRBJ2-6, the CDR3 gives the full variable domain: EPEVTQTPSHQVTQMGQEVILRCVPISNHLYFYWYRQILGQKVEFLVSFYNNEISEKSEIFDDQFSVERPDGSNFTLKIRSTKLEDSAMYFCASSSGTARSGANVLTFGAGSRLTVL.

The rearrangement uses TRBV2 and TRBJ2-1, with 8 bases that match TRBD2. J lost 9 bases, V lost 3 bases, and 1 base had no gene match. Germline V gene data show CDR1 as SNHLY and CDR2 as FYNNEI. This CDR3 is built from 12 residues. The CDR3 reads CASSDRGGEQFF. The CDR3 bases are TGTGCCAGCAGTGACCGGGGGGGTGAGCAGTTCTTC.

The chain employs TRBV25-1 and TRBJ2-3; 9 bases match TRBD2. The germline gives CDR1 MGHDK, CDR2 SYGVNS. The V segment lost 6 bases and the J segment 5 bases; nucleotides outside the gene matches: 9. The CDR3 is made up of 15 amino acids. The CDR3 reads CASRVAGGPGDTQYF. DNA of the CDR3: TGTGCCAGCAGAGTTGCGGGAGGGCCCGGAGATACGCAGTATTTT.

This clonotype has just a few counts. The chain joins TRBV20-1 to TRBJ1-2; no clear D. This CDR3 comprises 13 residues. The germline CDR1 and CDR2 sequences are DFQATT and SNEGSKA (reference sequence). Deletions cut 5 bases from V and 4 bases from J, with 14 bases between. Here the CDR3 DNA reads TGCAGTGCTGCACGGCCTGAGGGCTATGGCTACACCTTC. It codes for CSAARPEGYGYTF.

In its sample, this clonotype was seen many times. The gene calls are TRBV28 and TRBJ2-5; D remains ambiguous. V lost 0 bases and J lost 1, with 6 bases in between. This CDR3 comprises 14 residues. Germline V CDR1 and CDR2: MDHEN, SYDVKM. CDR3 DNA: TGTGCCAGCAGTTTATGGCGGATCCAAGAGACCCAGTACTTC. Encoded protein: CASSLWRIQETQYF.

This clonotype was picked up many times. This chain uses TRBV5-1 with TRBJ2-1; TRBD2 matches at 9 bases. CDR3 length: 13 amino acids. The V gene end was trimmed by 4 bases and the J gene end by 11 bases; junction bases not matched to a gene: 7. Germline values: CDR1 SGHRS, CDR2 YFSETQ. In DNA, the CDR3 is TGCGCCAGCAGCGACGAGACTAGCGGCAAGCAGTTCTTC. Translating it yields CASSDETSGKQFF. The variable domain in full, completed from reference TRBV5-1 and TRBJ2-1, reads KAGVTQTPRYLIKTRGQQVTLSCSPISGHRSVSWYQQTPGQGLQFLFEYFSETQRNKGNFPGRFSGRQFSNSRSEMNVSTLELGDSALYLCASSDETSGKQFFGPGTRLTVL.

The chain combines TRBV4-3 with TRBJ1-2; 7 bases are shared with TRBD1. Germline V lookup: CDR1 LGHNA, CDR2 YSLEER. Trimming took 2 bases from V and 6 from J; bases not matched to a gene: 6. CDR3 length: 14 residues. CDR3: CASSQSTGWHGYTF. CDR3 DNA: TGCGCCAGCAGCCAATCGACAGGGTGGCATGGCTACACCTTC.

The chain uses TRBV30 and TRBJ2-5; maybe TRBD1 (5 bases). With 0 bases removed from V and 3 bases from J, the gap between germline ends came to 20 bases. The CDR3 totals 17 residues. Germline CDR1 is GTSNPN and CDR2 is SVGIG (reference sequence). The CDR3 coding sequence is TGTGCCTGGAGTGTAAGATCTCTGGCAGGGTGGGAAGAGACCCAGTACTTC. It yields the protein CAWSVRSLAGWEETQYF.

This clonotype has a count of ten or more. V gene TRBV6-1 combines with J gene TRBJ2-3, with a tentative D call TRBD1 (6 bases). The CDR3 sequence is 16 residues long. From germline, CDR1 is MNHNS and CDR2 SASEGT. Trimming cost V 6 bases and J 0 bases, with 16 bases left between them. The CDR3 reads CASRKTRTASTDTQYF. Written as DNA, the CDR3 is TGTGCCAGCAGGAAGACCCGGACAGCTAGCACAGATACGCAGTATTTT.

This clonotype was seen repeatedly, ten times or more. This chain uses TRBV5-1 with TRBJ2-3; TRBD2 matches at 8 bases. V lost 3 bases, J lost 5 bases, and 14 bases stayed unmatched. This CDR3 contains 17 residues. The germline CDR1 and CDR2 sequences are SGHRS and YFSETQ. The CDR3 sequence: CASSWNKAGGLVDTQYF. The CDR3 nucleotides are TGCGCCAGCAGCTGGAATAAGGCGGGGGGTTTAGTAGATACGCAGTATTTT. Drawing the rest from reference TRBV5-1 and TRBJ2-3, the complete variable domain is KAGVTQTPRYLIKTRGQQVTLSCSPISGHRSVSWYQQTPGQGLQFLFEYFSETQRNKGNFPGRFSGRQFSNSRSEMNVSTLELGDSALYLCASSWNKAGGLVDTQYFGPGTRLTVL.

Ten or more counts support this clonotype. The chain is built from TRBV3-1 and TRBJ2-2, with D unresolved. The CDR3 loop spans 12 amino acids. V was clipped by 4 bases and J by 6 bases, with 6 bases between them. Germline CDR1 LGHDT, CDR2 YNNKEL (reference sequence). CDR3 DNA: TGTGCCAGCAGCCTCTTTTCCGGGGAGCTGTTTTTT. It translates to CASSLFSGELFF.

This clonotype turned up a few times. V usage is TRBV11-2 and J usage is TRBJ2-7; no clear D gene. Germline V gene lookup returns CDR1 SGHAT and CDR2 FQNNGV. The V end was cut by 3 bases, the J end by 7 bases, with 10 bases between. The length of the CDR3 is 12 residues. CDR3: CASSLGLTEQYF. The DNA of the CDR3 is TGTGCCAGCAGCTTGGGTTTGACAGAGCAGTACTTC.

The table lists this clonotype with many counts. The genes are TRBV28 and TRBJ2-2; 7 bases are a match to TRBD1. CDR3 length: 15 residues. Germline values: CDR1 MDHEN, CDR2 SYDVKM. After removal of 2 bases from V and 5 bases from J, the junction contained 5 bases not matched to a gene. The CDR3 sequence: CASSLGTARTGELFF. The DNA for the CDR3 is TGTGCCAGCAGTTTAGGGACAGCCAGGACCGGGGAGCTGTTTTTT. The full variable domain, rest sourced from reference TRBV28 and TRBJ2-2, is DVKVTQSSRYLVKRTGEKVFLECVQDMDHENMFWYRQDPGLGLRLIYFSYDVKMKEKGDIPEGYSVSREKKERFSLILESASTNQTSMYLCASSLGTARTGELFFGEGSRLTVL.

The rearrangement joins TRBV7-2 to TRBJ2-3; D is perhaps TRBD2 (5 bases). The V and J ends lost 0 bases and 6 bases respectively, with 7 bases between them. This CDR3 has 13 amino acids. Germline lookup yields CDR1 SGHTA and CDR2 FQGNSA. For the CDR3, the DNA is TGTGCCAGCAGCTTAGCGCGGGTTGATACGCAGTATTTT. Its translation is CASSLARVDTQYF. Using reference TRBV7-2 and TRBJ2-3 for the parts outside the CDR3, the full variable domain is GAGVSQSPSNKVTEKGKDVELRCDPISGHTALYWYRQSLGQGLEFLIYFQGNSAPDKSGLPSDRFSAERTGGSVSTLTIQRTQQEDSAVYLCASSLARVDTQYFGPGTRLTVL.